The entry below gives a single T cell receptor (beta chain) sequence along with its context. Antigen: not known. The method was immunoSEQ multiplex PCR; TCRdb's version includes in-frame clones alone and lacks a portion of them. Of fewer than 30,000 clones listed, roughly 94% are singletons. Trimming removed 3 bases from V and 1 base from J, with 7 bases in between. CDR3 length: 14 amino acids. Germline V gene lookup returns CDR1 MGHRA and CDR2 YSYEKL. This sample was taken from a study of chemoradiotherapy in HPV16-positive cancers. Study summary: A couple of HPV16-positive patients' cells yielded candidate HPV-specific clones and common motifs.

Study-wide findings and caveats: HPV-specific T cells were functionally defined from only a couple of HPV16-positive patients. HPV-responsive T-cell expansion during chemoradiotherapy was linked to improved recurrence-free survival in HPV16-positive patients. Candidate HPV-specific clones and E7-related TCR motifs grew in tumor during treatment.

The chain uses TRBV4-1 and TRBJ1-5, with TRBD1 as a possible D gene (5 bases). The specimen was collected from a patient who underwent chemoradiotherapy. This receptor was obtained from a human donor with HPV-associated anogenital cancer. The CDR3 region has the DNA TGCGCCAGCAGCCATCGGGACAGCAATCAGCCCCAGCATTTT. It encodes CASSHRDSNQPQHF.